This entry is about one T cell receptor beta chain. Recovered Cohort 3 donors showed two negative PCRs, clearance, or symptom resolution. Clones were read by immunoSEQ multiplex PCR, and TCRdb kept only the in-frame ones, dropping some. The table has about 160,000 clones, about 81% seen once. This CDR3 comprises 15 residues. Looked up from germline, CDR1 is MNHEY and CDR2 is SVGAGI. Deletions cut 0 bases from V and 2 bases from J, with 5 bases between. The data were obtained in a study of blood T cell repertoires in COVID-19. Background on the study: PBMCs, B-cell-depleted T cells, or T cells were the source of the cDNA or gDNA that made up the material.

The specimen sequenced was PBMCs or T cells enriched from blood (not recorded which). This clonotype originated in a man over 45 who had recovered from COVID-19. The gene calls are TRBV6-5 and TRBJ1-6; D remains unclear. In nucleotides, the CDR3 is TGTGCCAGCAGTTACTCGGCGGCCTATAATTCACCCCTCCACTTT. Its translation is CASSYSAAYNSPLHF.